These T cell receptor beta chains were read from a single sample in a study of blood T cells in healthy people across ages. TCRdb redid the calling of the 5' RACE reads with MiXCR, one entry per CDR3 protein. The sample lists about 650,000 distinct CDR3 sequences, around 32% occurring once. Sample: blood. These receptor sequences come from a woman older than 75 in good health. The CDR3 runs from the conserved cysteine through the conserved F or W.

V gene	J gene	CDR3 protein
TRBV7-9	TRBJ1-2	CASSPLSVNYGYTF
TRBV7-6	TRBJ2-1	CASSLLAGSSYNEQFF
TRBV20-1	TRBJ2-7	CSAPSGGAYEQYF
TRBV7-8	TRBJ2-1	CASSFRAYSNNEQFF
TRBV20-1	TRBJ2-5	CSARVNPGLAGRREETQYF
TRBV6-6	TRBJ1-1	CASSYGGGVRAFF
TRBV7-9	TRBJ1-1	CASSLASGALGTEAFF
TRBV20-1	TRBJ2-7	CSAWAGARSRYEQYF
TRBV7-3	TRBJ2-3	CVSSPRGDTQYF
TRBV10-3	TRBJ2-7	CAAGQGDEQYF
TRBV5-1	TRBJ2-1	CASSLASGGTHNEQFF
TRBV7-2	-	CASSGGGSSVEQYF
TRBV2	TRBJ2-2	CASILGRGAGTGELFF
TRBV20-1	TRBJ2-7	CSVLGWAGYEQYF
TRBV4-1	TRBJ2-5	CASSQRTVDQETQYF
TRBV7-2	TRBJ2-4	CASSPRFRNIQYF
TRBV12-1	TRBJ1-1	CASSFLGSPNNEPPAFF
TRBV11-2	TRBJ2-5	CASSLRGARETQYF
TRBV27	TRBJ1-6	CASSGAYNSPLHF
TRBV30	TRBJ2-3	CAWSVRRGGLDTQYF
TRBV20-1	TRBJ2-5	CSARTSTRDHRETQYF
TRBV7-9	TRBJ2-7	CASSLEGWLNEQYF
TRBV4-3	TRBJ2-3	CASSQDSHTDTQYF
TRBV15	TRBJ1-5	CATSRWDQPQHF
TRBV21-1	TRBJ2-3	CASSKTGLGVADTQYF
TRBV12-3/TRBV12-4	TRBJ2-1	CASTEGLNSYNEQFF
TRBV20-1	TRBJ2-7	CSAYNPGEPYEQYF
TRBV7-2	TRBJ2-3	CACSRGDFTDTQYF
TRBV6-5	TRBJ2-7	CASSYLIPRDRGYEQYF
TRBV3-1	TRBJ2-7	CASSFGLTGDEQYF
TRBV28	TRBJ1-1	CASTSSGTAGTNTEAFF
TRBV10-1	-	CASSAGFPYEQYF
TRBV29-1	TRBJ2-7	CSVADSSYEQYF
TRBV2	TRBJ2-3	CASSEQPSGITDTQYF
TRBV24-1	TRBJ1-5	CATSDSGQGNDPQHF
TRBV12-3/TRBV12-4	TRBJ2-3	CASSLVSGEAQVTDTQYF
TRBV7-9	TRBJ2-5	CASSSIQETQYF
TRBV7-9	TRBJ1-3	CASSLGELKTRRNTIYF
TRBV27	TRBJ1-2	CASSLGGQPYGYTF
TRBV12-3/TRBV12-4	TRBJ2-3	CASSQGGTQTDTQYF
TRBV28	TRBJ1-6	CASSPSRGPSSPLHF
TRBV6-1	TRBJ1-6	CAGRDRINSPLHF
TRBV7-2	TRBJ2-5	CASSLFPGTQETQYF
TRBV15	TRBJ1-5	CATSRGPWGEGTGLNQPQHF
TRBV7-2	TRBJ1-6	CASSLGRDRVGSPLHF
TRBV5-1	TRBJ2-1	CASSLELATYNEQFF
TRBV28	TRBJ2-5	CASKRAGPSGETQYF